This TCR beta chain was documented in a study of cytomegalovirus exposure and HLA in healthy donors. Study context: There were fewer than 130 million unique TCR beta sequences, drawn from around 180 million T cells, in an earlier analysis. Points from the study as a whole: Later analysis identified a missense DCLRE1C variant that was linked to TCR beta V- and J-gene trimming. A list of around 160 TCR beta chains associated with cytomegalovirus was given.

When sampled, the donors appeared nominally healthy, though they likely had unrecorded immune exposures. It was with 60 Vbeta and 13 Jbeta primers that the PCR ran. TCRdb keeps only in-frame clones here, not all; method: immunoSEQ multiplex PCR. The data contain roughly 70,000 clones, approximately 78% of them singletons. Turning to this clone: Its antigen is unidentified.

The sample comprised PBMCs. The receptor was isolated from a man aged 18 to 29 in good health and CMV-seronegative.

The CDR3 here is CASSLEVLSNEQFF. The CDR3 nucleotides are TGTGCCAGCAGCCTAGAGGTCTTATCCAATGAGCAGTTCTTC. V is TRBV6-5 and J is TRBJ2-1; D is uncertain. V lost 6 bases and J 6 bases, leaving 15 bases between the germline ends. The CDR3 runs to 14 residues. Germline assignment: CDR1 MNHEY and CDR2 SVGAGI.